The 14 T cell receptor beta chains below all came from one sample that was sequenced in a study of ipilimumab plus nivolumab after autologous stem cell transplantation. The repertoire was sequenced with immunoSEQ multiplex PCR; TCRdb's copy has only in-frame clones and lacks some. This sample carries more than 20,000 clones, 70% to 85% of them seen once, and the ten largest clones take around 20%. This sample comprised PBMCs, obtained in a trial of ipilimumab plus nivolumab as post-transplant consolidation. The origin of the receptors is a male donor with diffuse large B-cell lymphoma.

This sequence joins TRBV5-1 and TRBJ2-2, with D unresolved. Germline V CDR1 and CDR2: SGHRS, YFSETQ. CDR3 length: 14 residues. V lost 1 base to trimming and J lost 1 base, with 5 bases between them. This chain's CDR3 is CASSLRQNTGELFF. In DNA form, the CDR3 reads TGCGCCAGCAGCTTGCGTCAGAACACCGGGGAGCTGTTTTTT.

This chain joins TRBV5-1 and TRBJ1-2, with 9 bases fitting TRBD1. The germline gives CDR1 SGHRS, CDR2 YFSETQ. The ends lost 3 bases at V and 11 bases at J; junction bases unmatched: 14. This CDR3 is 15 amino acids long. This CDR3 is CASSSVPGQGARYTF. The CDR3 nucleotides are TGCGCCAGCAGCTCCGTCCCGGGACAGGGAGCAAGATACACCTTC.

The chain joins TRBV7-9 to TRBJ1-4; D is uncertain. The CDR3 loop spans 14 amino acids. V was cut by 5 bases and J by 0 bases, with 7 bases left in between. CDR1 and CDR2 (germline): SEHNR, FQNEAQ (reference sequence). The CDR3 sequence is CASSVDATNEKLFF. CDR3 nucleotide sequence: TGTGCCAGCAGCGTAGATGCAACTAATGAAAAACTGTTTTTT.

The chain uses TRBV30 and TRBJ2-7, with TRBD2 matching 7 bases. J was trimmed by 7 bases and V by 0 bases; bases with no gene match: 12. Germline-derived CDR1 and CDR2 are GTSNPN and SVGIG (reference sequence). CDR3 length equals 15 residues. This CDR3 is CAWSVGGSPAAEQYF. The CDR3 coding sequence is TGTGCCTGGAGTGTCGGCGGGAGCCCAGCTGCGGAGCAGTACTTC.

This clone was recorded only once. The rearrangement links TRBV5-1 to TRBJ2-3; TRBD2 aligns across 9 bases. Looked up from germline, CDR1 is SGHRS and CDR2 is YFSETQ. Trimming removed 4 bases from V and 3 bases from J; junction bases left unmatched: 6. This CDR3 spans 15 amino acids. The CDR3 reads CASSGAGGGTDTQYF. DNA for the CDR3: TGCGCCAGCAGCGGGGCGGGGGGGGGAACAGATACGCAGTATTTT.

The chain joins TRBV6-1 to TRBJ1-6; unclear D gene. Trimming removed 7 bases from V and 2 bases from J, with 12 bases in between. The CDR3 is made up of 15 amino acids. The germline V gene encodes CDR1 MNHNS and CDR2 SASEGT. The CDR3 protein is CASMISGAYNSPLHF. DNA for the CDR3: TGTGCCAGCATGATTAGCGGAGCCTATAATTCACCCCTCCACTTT.

Here the CDR3 DNA reads TGTGCCAGCAGCCTTACAGGGAACTCCTATAATTCACCCCTCCACTTT. As protein: CASSLTGNSYNSPLHF. This chain connects TRBV7-8 to TRBJ1-6, with TRBD1 as a possible D gene (6 bases). Germline V lookup: CDR1 SGHVS, CDR2 FQNEAQ. The CDR3 runs 16 residues. Trimming shortened V by 5 bases and J by 0 bases, and 11 bases separated the two germline ends.

The rearrangement links TRBV9 to TRBJ2-7; D not certain. The CDR3 is 16 amino acids. V lost 3 bases to trimming and J lost 2 bases, with 18 bases between them. CDR1 is SGDLS, CDR2 YYNGEE, per germline. CDR3 region: CASSASPSGPTYEQYF. In DNA, the CDR3 is TGTGCCAGCAGCGCCAGCCCATCCGGGCCCACCTACGAGCAGTACTTC.

Here the CDR3 reads CASSLPGEGTEAFF. CDR3 in DNA: TGTGCCAGCAGTTTACCGGGGGAGGGCACTGAAGCTTTCTTT. The chain uses TRBV28 and TRBJ1-1, with D possibly TRBD1 on 5 matching bases. The V gene lost 2 bases and the J gene lost 4 bases, with 11 bases spanning the gap. The CDR3 totals 14 residues. Germline V gene sequence: CDR1 MDHEN, CDR2 SYDVKM.

The J gene is TRBJ1-1, the V gene TRBV11-1, with 7 bases fitting TRBD1. Germline-derived CDR1 and CDR2 are SGHAT and FQDESV (reference sequence). With 5 bases clipped from V and 2 bases from J, the junction kept 8 bases outside the gene matches. The CDR3 consists of 15 residues. CDR3 sequence: CASSQEGAKNTEAFF. The CDR3 bases are TGTGCCAGCAGCCAGGAGGGGGCAAAAAACACTGAAGCTTTCTTT.

This chain uses TRBV5-1 with TRBJ2-7, with 11 bases matching TRBD1. The CDR3 loop spans 14 amino acids. Germline V gives CDR1 SGHRS, CDR2 YFSETQ. The ends lost 4 bases at V and 3 bases at J; junction bases unmatched: 3. Here the CDR3 DNA reads TGCGCCAGCAGCGGAGGGACAGGGGGCTACGAGCAGTACTTC. It translates to CASSGGTGGYEQYF.

The J gene is TRBJ1-1, the V gene TRBV18; D is uncertain. Germline V gives CDR1 KGHSH, CDR2 LQKENI. The V gene lost 6 bases and the J gene lost 4 bases, with 18 bases spanning the gap. This CDR3 comprises 15 residues. CDR3 nucleotide sequence: TGTGCCAGCTCTCCCTACGAGGGCCGGACCACTGAAGCTTTCTTT. Encoded protein: CASSPYEGRTTEAFF. The whole variable domain, filled in from reference TRBV18 and TRBJ1-1, reads NAGVMQNPRHLVRRRGQEARLRCSPMKGHSHVYWYRQLPEEGLKFMVYLQKENIIDESGMPKERFSAEFPKEGPSILRIQQVVRGDSAAYFCASSPYEGRTTEAFFGQGTRLTVV.

This clone was seen more than once but under ten times. The chain combines TRBV28 with TRBJ1-2, with 9 positions matching TRBD1. Germline values: CDR1 MDHEN, CDR2 SYDVKM. The CDR3 runs to 17 residues. The junction had 14 bases not matched to a gene; V was cut back by 4 bases and J by 5 bases. The CDR3 DNA reads as TGTGCCAGCAGTTATGAAATTACAGGGGGCACGAATTATGGCTACACCTTC. It is translated as CASSYEITGGTNYGYTF.

The chain carries TRBV19 and TRBJ1-5; D gene uncertain. In germline, CDR1 is LNHDA, CDR2 SQIVND (reference sequence). Trimming removed 8 bases from V and 5 bases from J, with 10 bases in between. The CDR3 has 12 residues. The CDR3 DNA sequence: TGTGCCAGTCAACCTAACGATCAGCCCCAGCATTTT. Translating it yields CASQPNDQPQHF.